Below, 18 T cell receptor beta chains from the same sample are listed, as sequenced in a study of control samples from healthy donors and cancer patients. The data were produced by immunoSEQ multiplex PCR, yet TCRdb's version contains in-frame clones alone and is incomplete. Counted here are around 200,000 clones, 75% to 95% occurring once; the ten biggest clones make up approximately 1.5%. The sample comprised blood. All receptors derive from a woman aged 25 to 39 in good health.

As concerns this clone: Within the sample, other DNA sequences also encode this same CDR3. The chain is built from TRBV18 and TRBJ1-3; 8 nucleotides agree with TRBD1. The CDR3 totals 15 residues. Germline V gene data show CDR1 as KGHSH and CDR2 as LQKENI. Trimming cost V 3 bases and J 2 bases; bases outside gene matches: 3. CDR3 coding DNA: TGTGCCAGCTCACCTGGACAGGGAGCTGGAAACACCATATATTTT. As protein: CASSPGQGAGNTIYF.

This chain links TRBV20-1 with TRBJ1-2; 8 bases are shared with TRBD1. This CDR3 is 11 amino acids long. The V and J ends lost 5 bases and 8 bases, in that order; junction bases with no gene match: 4. CDR1 and CDR2 from the germline V gene are DFQATT and SNEGSKA (reference sequence). DNA for the CDR3: TGCAGTGCTCGGACAGGGAAAGGCTACACCTTC. Protein sequence: CSARTGKGYTF.

The rearrangement joins TRBV7-8 to TRBJ2-7; 9 positions agree with TRBD1. The CDR3 totals 14 residues. The germline V gene has CDR1 SGHVS and CDR2 FQNEAQ. V shed 5 bases and J 3 bases; nucleotides not matched to a gene: 5. The CDR3 region is CASSAPGQGYEQYF. CDR3 bases: TGTGCCAGCAGCGCACCGGGACAGGGCTACGAGCAGTACTTC.

This chain's CDR3 is CASSRGRGGYNSPLHF. CDR3 nucleotide sequence: TGTGCCAGCTCACGGGGAAGGGGCGGCTATAATTCACCCCTCCACTTT. The chain recombines TRBV18 with TRBJ1-6; weak D call: TRBD1 (5 bases). Trimming took off 4 bases at V and 3 bases at J, with 13 bases between the two ends. Germline loops: CDR1 KGHSH, CDR2 LQKENI. The CDR3 is 16 amino acids.

The J gene is TRBJ2-2, the V gene TRBV5-1; D is undetermined. Germline V gives CDR1 SGHRS, CDR2 YFSETQ. The CDR3 covers 11 residues. Trimming stripped 2 bases from V and 6 bases from J, with 2 bases between. CDR3 nucleotides: TGCGCCAGCAGCTTCTCCGGGGAGCTGTTTTTT. The encoded protein is CASSFSGELFF.

This clone occurred once. This rearrangement joins TRBV21-1 to TRBJ2-2; the table's D call, TRBD2, has no DNA check behind it. TRBV21-1 represents a pseudogene. This CDR3 region has 21 residues. DNA for the CDR3: TGTGCCAGCAGCAAACCGGACAAAGGGACTAGCGGGAGGGTCAACACCGGGGAGCTGTTTTTT. This gives the protein CASSKPDKGTSGRVNTGELFF.

The chain carries TRBV6-2 or TRBV6-3 and TRBJ2-2; 10 bases agree with TRBD2. The CDR3 totals 16 residues. CDR1 is MNHEY and CDR2 is SVGEGT in the germline V gene. Trimming at V came to 6 bases and at J to 6 bases, leaving 10 bases not matched to a gene. CDR3 sequence (DNA): TGTGCCAGCAGCTCTGGACTAGCGGAGGGGGCCGGGGAGCTGTTTTTT. It specifies CASSSGLAEGAGELFF.

This clone occurred once. Other DNA variants within this sample encode the same CDR3. Here the CDR3 DNA reads TGTGCCAGTAGTATGACGGGGGCTAACTATGGCTACACCTTC. It codes for CASSMTGANYGYTF. The V gene is TRBV19, the J gene TRBJ1-2; a possible D gene is TRBD1 (5 bases). Trimming shortened V by 3 bases and J by 0 bases, and 8 bases separated the two germline ends. This CDR3 has 14 amino acids. Per germline, CDR1 LNHDA and CDR2 SQIVND (reference sequence).

DNA for the CDR3: TGTGCCAGTAGTGATCCGGACAGGGGGAACACTGAAGCTTTCTTT. It yields the protein CASSDPDRGNTEAFF. V is TRBV19 and J is TRBJ1-1; 9 positions agree with TRBD1. Per germline, CDR1 LNHDA and CDR2 SQIVND (reference sequence). There are 15 residues in the CDR3. Trimming took 5 bases from V and 1 from J; bases not matched to a gene: 5.

The V call is TRBV5-1, the J call TRBJ2-3; TRBD1 agrees at 8 bases. Germline V gives CDR1 SGHRS, CDR2 YFSETQ. The CDR3 loop spans 12 amino acids. J lost 6 bases, V lost 4 bases, and 1 base had no gene match. CDR3 loop: CASSGQGDTQYF. The DNA of the CDR3 is TGCGCCAGCAGCGGACAGGGTGATACGCAGTATTTT.

This clone has just a few counts. CDR3 in amino acids: CASSEALGSGGSTDTQYF. The DNA for the CDR3 is TGTGCCAGCAGTGAAGCGCTAGGTAGCGGGGGGAGCACAGATACGCAGTATTTT. The V call is TRBV6-1, the J call TRBJ2-3; 10 nucleotides agree with TRBD2. Germline CDR1 and CDR2: MNHNS and SASEGT. V was pared by 0 bases and J by 0 bases, with 6 bases of the junction left unmatched. This CDR3 is built from 18 residues.

This clone was counted once. The same CDR3 also results from other DNA sequences found in this sample. The chain carries TRBV2 and TRBJ1-1, with D tentatively TRBD1 (6 bases). The CDR3 runs 14 residues. V shed 6 bases and J shed 2 bases, with 13 bases lying between them. CDR1 SNHLY and CDR2 FYNNEI come from the germline V gene. CDR3 in amino acids: CASRREGGNTEAFF. The CDR3 region has the DNA TGTGCCAGCAGAAGGGAAGGGGGTAACACTGAAGCTTTCTTT.

This chain links TRBV10-2 with TRBJ1-6; D is possibly TRBD1 (5 bases). This CDR3 is 12 amino acids long. V lost 5 bases and J 7 bases, leaving 6 bases between the germline ends. Germline CDR1 is WSHSY and CDR2 is SAAADI. CDR3 loop: CASSPGNSPLHF. The CDR3 coding sequence is TGCGCCAGCAGTCCAGGGAATTCACCCCTCCACTTT.

The count of this clone is one. The chain employs TRBV19 and TRBJ2-7; 11 bases are shared with TRBD1. This CDR3 comprises 15 residues. In germline, CDR1 is LNHDA, CDR2 SQIVND (reference sequence). V lost 4 bases and J lost 2; bases outside the gene matches: 4. The CDR3 sequence: CASSTGTGGPYEQYF. The CDR3 coding sequence is TGTGCCAGTAGTACCGGGACAGGGGGACCCTACGAGCAGTACTTC. Based on the CDR3 plus reference TRBV19 and TRBJ2-7, the full variable domain is DGGITQSPKYLFRKEGQNVTLSCEQNLNHDAMYWYRQDPGQGLRLIYYSQIVNDFQKGDIAEGYSVSREKKESFPLTVTSAQKNPTAFYLCASSTGTGGPYEQYFGPGTRLTVT.

In its sample, this clone was seen a few times. Other DNA sequences in the same sample also yield this CDR3. The chain recombines TRBV6-4 with TRBJ2-3, with 9 bases matching TRBD2. This CDR3 contains 14 residues. Trimming cost V 4 bases and J 1 base; bases outside gene matches: 0. The germline V gene encodes CDR1 MRHNA and CDR2 SNTAGT. The CDR3 nucleotides are TGTGCCAGCAGTGCTAGCGGGGGCACAGATACGCAGTATTTT. It encodes CASSASGGTDTQYF.

The rearrangement uses TRBV29-1 and TRBJ2-1; no clear D. With 3 bases removed from V and 0 bases from J, the gap between germline ends came to 9 bases. The CDR3 has 14 amino acids. Germline CDR1 reads SQVTM; CDR2 reads ANQGSEA. The CDR3 DNA reads as TGCAGCGTTGATCTCAGGAACTCCTACAATGAGCAGTTCTTC. Translated, it gives CSVDLRNSYNEQFF.

The chain uses TRBV5-1 and TRBJ2-3; 7 bases fit TRBD1. The germline V gene has CDR1 SGHRS and CDR2 YFSETQ. J lost 1 base, V lost 3 bases, and 2 bases had no gene match. This CDR3 spans 14 amino acids. The DNA of the CDR3 is TGCGCCAGCAGCTATGGACAGGGCACAGATACGCAGTATTTT. Translated: CASSYGQGTDTQYF. The complete variable domain, with remaining parts taken from reference TRBV5-1 and TRBJ2-3, reads KAGVTQTPRYLIKTRGQQVTLSCSPISGHRSVSWYQQTPGQGLQFLFEYFSETQRNKGNFPGRFSGRQFSNSRSEMNVSTLELGDSALYLCASSYGQGTDTQYFGPGTRLTVL.

In its sample, this clone was seen a few times. This sequence joins TRBV29-1 and TRBJ1-5; the match to TRBD1 covers 10 bases. The J segment lost 5 bases and the V segment lost 7 bases, leaving 2 bases of the junction unmatched. Per germline, CDR1 SQVTM and CDR2 ANQGSEA. The CDR3 runs to 12 residues. The CDR3 coding sequence is TGCAGCGCGGACAGGGGGGATCAGCCCCAGCATTTT. This sequence encodes CSADRGDQPQHF.